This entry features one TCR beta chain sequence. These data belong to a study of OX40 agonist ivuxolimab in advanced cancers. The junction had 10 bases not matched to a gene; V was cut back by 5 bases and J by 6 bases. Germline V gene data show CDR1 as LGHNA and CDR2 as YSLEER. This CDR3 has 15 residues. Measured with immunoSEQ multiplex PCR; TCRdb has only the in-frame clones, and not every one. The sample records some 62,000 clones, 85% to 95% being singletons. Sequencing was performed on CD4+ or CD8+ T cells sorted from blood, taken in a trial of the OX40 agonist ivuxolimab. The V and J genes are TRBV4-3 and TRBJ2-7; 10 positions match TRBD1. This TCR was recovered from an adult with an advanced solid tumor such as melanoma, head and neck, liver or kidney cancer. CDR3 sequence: CASSDRDRGAGEQYF. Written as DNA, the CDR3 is TGCGCCAGCAGCGACCGGGACAGGGGCGCCGGCGAGCAGTACTTC.